What follows is one TCR beta chain and its context. This sample stems from a study of T cell responses to AZD1222 COVID-19 vaccine. Sequencing used immunoSEQ multiplex PCR; TCRdb keeps in-frame clones, though not all of them. This sample has 80,000 to 100,000 clones; around nine tenths occur once, and the top ten carry approximately 7.5%. In germline, CDR1 is SGHTA, CDR2 FQGTGA. This CDR3 spans 17 amino acids. V shed 0 bases and J shed 1 base, with 15 bases lying between them. The receptor was derived from an adult in good health. The V call is TRBV7-3, the J call TRBJ2-5; D is possibly TRBD2 (7 bases). The sequences come from peripheral blood, collected on day 0 of AZD1222 vaccination. The CDR3 reads CASSLTGGPGTQETQYF. In DNA, the CDR3 is TGTGCCAGCAGCTTAACGGGGGGGCCAGGGACCCAAGAGACCCAGTACTTC.